This T cell receptor (beta chain) came from a study of CD8+CD57+ T cells in acquired aplastic anemia. Previously, flow cytometry had revealed CD8+CD57+ cell expansion in the patients chosen for sequencing. It was genomic DNA that served as the template for profiling TCR beta VDJ and CDR3. Each CDR3 protein gets one entry after TCRdb re-called the reads with MiXCR. This table holds about 200,000 distinct CDR3 sequences, 55% to 65% found once. CDR1 and CDR2 from the germline V gene are SGHDT and YYEEEE. With V trimmed by 4 bases and J by 9 bases, 11 bases remained unmatched. CDR3 length: 16 amino acids.

This TCR came from a human donor with aplastic anemia. This rearrangement joins TRBV5-6 to TRBJ1-6; 9 bases map to TRBD1. Sequencing used sorted CD4+, CD8+, or CD8+CD57+ T cells (not recorded which) from PBMCs. The CDR3 sequence: CASSQFGQGIGSPLHF. CDR3 DNA sequence: TGTGCCAGCAGCCAGTTCGGACAGGGGATCGGTTCACCCCTCCACTTT.